These 27 T cell receptor beta chains share one sample of origin, sequenced in a study of molecular identifiers for immune sequencing clone quantification. TCRdb used MiXCR to reprocess the PCR reads, holding one entry per CDR3 protein. The sample lists about 630,000 distinct CDR3 sequences, 25% occurring once. Specimen: naive CD8+ T cells from blood, with Jurkat cell RNA spiked in. Subset meaning: FACS-sorted CD8+CD4-CCR7+CD45RA+ naive T cells. These receptor sequences come from a human donor in good health. Some libraries in this study had Jurkat cell RNA spiked in.

The V call is TRBV27, the J call TRBJ2-3; D ambiguous. The V gene's germline CDR1 is MNHEY and CDR2 SMNVEV (reference sequence). V lost 1 base and J lost 0, with 14 bases in between. This CDR3 has 17 amino acids. Here the CDR3 DNA reads TGTGCCAGCAGTTTATTGGGTCGGACCACTAGCACAGATACGCAGTATTTT. Translation: CASSLLGRTTSTDTQYF.

This clonotype was seen a handful of times. CDR3 coding DNA: TGTGCCAGCAGCTCAGACAGGAGAAGGTCCTACGAGCAGTACTTC. Translated: CASSSDRRRSYEQYF. This chain connects TRBV5-5 to TRBJ2-7; perhaps TRBD1 as D (6 bases). V was trimmed by 3 bases and J by 1 base, leaving 14 bases between them. CDR3 size: 15 residues. Germline CDR1 reads SGHKS; CDR2 reads YYEKEE (reference sequence).

This clonotype was counted many times. The chain carries TRBV29-1 and TRBJ2-7; D not certain. The V and J ends lost 3 bases and 0 bases respectively, with 6 bases between them. The germline CDR1 and CDR2 sequences are SQVTM and ANQGSEA. The CDR3 totals 12 residues. The CDR3 region is CSVEVSSYEQYF. The CDR3, as DNA: TGCAGCGTTGAGGTGTCCTCCTACGAGCAGTACTTC.

The chain is built from TRBV6-5 and TRBJ2-1; unclear D gene. V dropped 0 bases and J dropped 6 bases, with 9 bases sitting between them. This CDR3 region has 14 residues. Germline values: CDR1 MNHEY, CDR2 SVGAGI. The CDR3 spells CASSYSMGSNEQFF. The DNA of the CDR3 is TGTGCCAGCAGTTACTCGATGGGTTCCAATGAGCAGTTCTTC.

This clonotype was observed many times. The V call is TRBV29-1, the J call TRBJ2-2; D could derive from TRBD1 or TRBD2 (5 bases each). The length of the CDR3 is 13 residues. Germline V CDR1 and CDR2: SQVTM, ANQGSEA. V dropped 5 bases and J dropped 4 bases, with 11 bases sitting between them. The CDR3 loop is CSVRDVGTGELFF. Here the CDR3 DNA reads TGCAGCGTTCGGGACGTCGGCACCGGGGAGCTGTTTTTT.

This clonotype was recorded many times. The chain has TRBV2 and TRBJ2-5; a possible D gene is TRBD1 (6 bases). Trimming removed 0 bases from V and 1 base from J, with 15 bases in between. Germline V gene lookup returns CDR1 SNHLY and CDR2 FYNNEI. The CDR3 is made up of 17 amino acids. The CDR3 region has the DNA TGTGCCAGCAGTGAAGCGTTCAGGGGATGGTTCCAAGAGACCCAGTACTTC. It specifies CASSEAFRGWFQETQYF.

About this clonotype: Since a much larger clone is just one base distant, this may be a read error. The rearrangement joins TRBV27 to TRBJ1-2; no definite D call. The CDR3 runs 15 residues. Trimming removed 8 bases at V and 4 bases at J, with 20 bases between. The germline CDR1 and CDR2 sequences are MNHEY and SMNVEV (reference sequence). The CDR3 protein is CASGPASQVLYGYTF. CDR3 bases: TGTGCCAGCGGTCCCGCCAGTCAGGTTCTCTATGGCTACACCTTC.

This clonotype occurred a few times. The rearrangement uses TRBV6-5 and TRBJ2-7, with 7 bases fitting TRBD1. The junction had 11 bases not matched to a gene; V was cut back by 8 bases and J by 4 bases. The CDR3 spans 14 residues. The germline CDR1 and CDR2 sequences are MNHEY and SVGAGI. The CDR3 is CASSLRDSIYEQYF. The CDR3 DNA reads as TGTGCCAGCTCGCTCCGGGACAGTATTTACGAGCAGTACTTC.

This clonotype was seen only a few times. The CDR3 here is CSVVSGGGSYEQYF. The CDR3 coding sequence is TGCAGCGTTGTTAGCGGGGGGGGATCCTACGAGCAGTACTTC. The gene calls are TRBV29-1 and TRBJ2-7; 11 bases map to TRBD2. This CDR3 has 14 amino acids. CDR1 SQVTM and CDR2 ANQGSEA come from the germline V gene. With 4 bases clipped from V and 1 base from J, the junction kept 3 bases outside the gene matches.

This clonotype was seen a few times. This chain links TRBV4-3 with TRBJ1-1; possible D gene TRBD1, 6 bases. V was cut by 0 bases and J by 4 bases, with 9 bases left in between. Germline V CDR1 and CDR2: LGHNA, YSLEER. The CDR3 contains 14 residues. The CDR3 loop is CASSQDQGSTEAFF. DNA of the CDR3: TGCGCCAGCAGCCAAGATCAGGGGAGCACTGAAGCTTTCTTT.

V and J are TRBV4-3 and TRBJ1-6; 9 bases agree with TRBD1. Germline CDR1 is LGHNA and CDR2 is YSLEER. This CDR3 is 17 amino acids long. The V gene end was trimmed by 4 bases and the J gene end by 10 bases; junction bases not matched to a gene: 14. CDR3 sequence: CASSPIAGQGLGSPLHF. The CDR3 DNA reads TGCGCCAGCAGCCCCATCGCCGGACAGGGGTTGGGGTCACCCCTCCACTTT.

This clonotype was detected once. A much larger clone is a single base away; this may be a read error. This chain connects TRBV7-9 to TRBJ2-5; D remains ambiguous. There are 14 residues in the CDR3. Germline lookup yields CDR1 SEHNR and CDR2 FQNEAQ (reference sequence). In DNA, the CDR3 is TGTGCCTGCAGCTTAGTCAGTCCCCAAGAGACCCAGTACTTC. This encodes CACSLVSPQETQYF.

V and J are TRBV28 and TRBJ2-5; no reliable D call. The length of the CDR3 is 16 residues. Trimming removed 5 bases from V and 5 bases from J, with 21 bases in between. The germline CDR1 and CDR2 sequences are MDHEN and SYDVKM. The CDR3 loop reads CASSQNSEVPRETQYF. For the CDR3, the DNA is TGTGCCAGCAGTCAAAATTCAGAGGTCCCGCGGGAGACCCAGTACTTC.

This chain links TRBV7-9 with TRBJ2-5, with no clear D. The germline V gene has CDR1 SEHNR and CDR2 FQNEAQ (reference sequence). V gave up 1 base and J gave up 5 bases, with 5 bases separating them. The length of the CDR3 is 12 residues. The chain's CDR3 is CASSLGWETQYF. For the CDR3, the DNA is TGTGCCAGCAGCTTAGGTTGGGAGACCCAGTACTTC. Full variable domain (outside the CDR3, taken from reference TRBV7-9 and TRBJ2-5): DTGVSQNPRHKITKRGQNVTFRCDPISEHNRLYWYRQTLGQGPEFLTYFQNEAQLEKSRLLSDRFSAERPKGSFSTLEIQRTEQGDSAMYLCASSLGWETQYFGPGTRLLVL.

The J gene is TRBJ2-7, the V gene TRBV27; 9 bases match TRBD2. V dropped 5 bases and J dropped 3; count of bases not matched to a gene: 5. Per germline, CDR1 MNHEY and CDR2 SMNVEV (reference sequence). The CDR3 has 14 amino acids. The CDR3 sequence: CASSGLANHYEQYF. DNA of the CDR3: TGTGCCAGCAGTGGACTAGCGAACCACTACGAGCAGTACTTC.

The sample holds many counts of this clonotype. V and J are TRBV13 and TRBJ2-3, with 7 bases matching TRBD2. After removal of 5 bases from V and 2 bases from J, the junction contained 10 bases not matched to a gene. The CDR3 totals 16 residues. Per the germline V gene, CDR1 is PRHDT and CDR2 is FYEKMQ (reference sequence). The CDR3 loop is CASSRRPGDYTDTQYF. The CDR3 DNA follows: TGTGCCAGCAGCCGCCGCCCCGGGGACTACACAGATACGCAGTATTTT.

This clonotype was counted at least ten times. CDR3 DNA sequence: TGCGCCAGCAGCCACCCAACCCACTACGAGCAGTACTTC. Encoded protein: CASSHPTHYEQYF. This chain joins TRBV4-1 and TRBJ2-7; no reliable D call. The CDR3 consists of 13 residues. CDR1 is MGHRA and CDR2 is YSYEKL in the germline V gene. Trimming left V 3 bases short and J 3 bases short, with 9 bases between.

In regard to this clonotype: With a much larger clone just one base away, this may be a read error. A read error is likely, as this CDR3 ends without the conserved phenylalanine or tryptophan. The J gene is TRBJ1-1, the V gene TRBV6-5, with D unresolved. This CDR3 spans 13 amino acids. V was trimmed by 1 base and J by 2 bases, leaving 5 bases between them. Germline-derived CDR1 and CDR2 are MNHEY and SVGAGI. The CDR3 sequence: CASSYLRNTEAFL. CDR3 nucleotide sequence: TGTGCCAGCAGTTACTTGAGAAACACTGAAGCTTTCTTA.

This clonotype was detected ten times or more. The CDR3 sequence: CASSYFQMNTEAFF. The CDR3 bases are TGTGCCAGCAGTTATTTTCAGATGAACACTGAAGCTTTCTTT. The rearrangement uses TRBV6-2 or TRBV6-3 and TRBJ1-1; unclear D gene. V was cut by 3 bases and J by 0 bases, with 8 bases left in between. This CDR3 spans 14 amino acids. In germline, CDR1 is MNHEY, CDR2 SVGEGT.

Of note for this clonotype: This could be a read error, since a much larger clone is one nucleotide away. The genes are TRBV12-3 or TRBV12-4 and TRBJ2-3, with 10 nucleotides matching TRBD2. V was pared by 4 bases and J by 3 bases, with 7 bases of the junction left unmatched. This CDR3 is built from 16 residues. This CDR3 is CASSWLAGGGTDTQYF. The CDR3 nucleotides are TGTGCCAGCAGTTGGTTAGCGGGAGGAGGAACAGATACGCAGTATTTT.

The V gene is TRBV7-9, the J gene TRBJ2-7; 12 nucleotides line up with TRBD1. The CDR3 covers 17 residues. CDR1 and CDR2 from the germline V gene are SEHNR and FQNEAQ (reference sequence). After removal of 5 bases from V and 0 bases from J, the junction contained 8 bases not matched to a gene. The CDR3 DNA follows: TGTGCCAGCAGCCCCCGGGACAGGGGGCCCTCCTCCTACGAGCAGTACTTC. This sequence encodes CASSPRDRGPSSYEQYF.

This clonotype was seen a few times. The CDR3 bases are TGCAGTGCTAGAGAGTCTAGAACTAGCGGGAAGGTAGATACGCAGTATTTT. Translating gives CSARESRTSGKVDTQYF. The chain couples TRBV20-1 to TRBJ2-3; TRBD2 aligns across 10 bases. V was pared by 0 bases and J by 5 bases, with 11 bases of the junction left unmatched. CDR3 length equals 17 residues. From germline, CDR1 is DFQATT and CDR2 SNEGSKA (reference sequence).

This clonotype showed up just a few times. Since a much larger clone is just one base distant, this may be a read error. The chain combines TRBV7-9 with TRBJ2-3, with 10 bases matching TRBD1. The CDR3 runs 15 residues. Per the germline V gene, CDR1 is SEHNR and CDR2 is FQNEAQ (reference sequence). V shed 5 bases and J 5 bases; nucleotides not matched to a gene: 7. For the CDR3, the DNA is TGTGCCAGCAGCCTTCCCGGGACAGGGGAAGATACGCAGTATTTT. It yields the protein CASSLPGTGEDTQYF.

In regard to this clonotype: A read error may explain this, as a much larger clone is one base away. The V gene is TRBV6-5, the J gene TRBJ2-3; 12 bases fit TRBD2. This CDR3 contains 19 residues. From germline, CDR1 is MNHEY and CDR2 SVGAGI. The CDR3 DNA follows: TGTGCCAGCAGTTGGTTCCCTAGCGGGGGGGCGAGCGGCACAAATACGCAGTATTTT. Its protein product is CASSWFPSGGASGTNTQYF.

There are a few counts of this clonotype. This chain uses TRBV4-3 with TRBJ2-7, with TRBD2 matching 13 bases. The CDR3 sequence is 15 residues long. CDR1 is LGHNA, CDR2 YSLEER, per germline. V lost 3 bases and J lost 12; bases outside the gene matches: 11. The CDR3 loop is CASSQTAGTSGDRYF. The DNA of the CDR3 is TGCGCCAGCAGCCAGACTGCCGGGACTAGCGGGGATAGGTACTTC.

This clonotype came up a few times. CDR3 region: CASSNGLHSNQPQHF. The CDR3 DNA follows: TGTGCCAGTAGTAACGGGCTACATAGCAATCAGCCCCAGCATTTT. The rearrangement links TRBV19 to TRBJ1-5, with D uncertain. The V end lost 4 bases, the J end lost 0 bases, and 10 bases lay between the germline ends. The CDR3 contains 15 residues. Germline lookup yields CDR1 LNHDA and CDR2 SQIVND (reference sequence).

This clonotype was seen a few times. CDR3 residues: CASSDRDKEAFF. The DNA for the CDR3 is TGCGCCAGCAGCGACCGGGACAAAGAAGCTTTCTTT. This sequence joins TRBV5-1 and TRBJ1-1; D may be TRBD1 (6 bases). CDR3 length: 12 amino acids. CDR1 SGHRS and CDR2 YFSETQ come from the germline V gene. V was shortened by 4 bases and J by 8 bases, with 12 bases between the two germline ends.